This T cell receptor (beta chain) was recovered during a study of CD8 T cells in Susac syndrome. The authors reverse transcribed about 0.5 to 1 ug RNA with random hexamers. TCRdb re-derived calls from the immunoSEQ multiplex PCR reads in MiXCR, one entry per CDR3 protein. The profile covers about 200,000 distinct CDR3 sequences, with 85% to 95% appearing a single time and around 0.1% taken by the ten largest. Germline trimming cut 6 bases from V and 7 bases from J; bases unmatched to any gene: 5. There are 13 residues in the CDR3. This sequence originates from a human donor in good health. The V and J genes are TRBV12-3 or TRBV12-4 and TRBJ2-1; 8 bases line up with TRBD2. The sequenced material came from CD4+ T cells from PBMCs. DNA for the CDR3: TGTGCCAGCAGGAAACTAGCGGTTAATGAGCAGTTCTTC. Protein sequence: CASRKLAVNEQFF.